This TCR beta chain derives from a study of shared clonotypes between healthy human individuals (dated by TCRdb to the early 2020s). About the investigation overall: A few men and two women, aged 18 to 49 years, made up the cohort. Per donor, three plates each were used for CD4 naive and CD4 memory, two for CD8 naive, and one for CD8 memory. The study deeply sequenced blood TCR repertoires of several healthy adults to estimate repertoire size and the extent of clonotype sharing between individuals. Libraries were prepared and TCR repertoires were sequenced by different laboratories using diverse techniques, in order to increase sequencing depth and limit assay-specific biases. Between about 0.94 and 8.9 billion PBMCs per donor were obtained by leukapheresis. Broad study findings and their caveats: Rarefaction of sorted-subset datasets indicated incomplete sequencing despite the large sequencing depth. Because the study included only a small number of donors, the genetic and exposure-history diversity represented was limited. Compared with non-shared clonotypes, clonotypes shared by all four sorted-subset donors had higher generation probabilities. When four donors were compared, the shared fraction of clonotypes was approximately 5% for naive CD4, around 3.5% for naive CD8, more than 2% for memory CD4, and roughly 0.43% for memory CD8. Estimated clonotype richness was generally larger for naive than for memory subsets. Pairwise subsampling indicated that sequencing depth was expected to affect the degree of clonotype sharing among donors. Sampling was limited to blood, and TCR repertoires in tissue likely differ from TCR repertoires in blood.

CD8 naive samples were CD45RO-negative cells positively selected for CCR7, giving a CD45RA+CCR7+ population that excluded TemRA cells. The donors were healthy, HIV-negative adults who had no recently reported acute infections or vaccinations. All donors were Caucasian adults living in Nashville, Tennessee, USA. After blood collection by leukapheresis, PBMCs were isolated using Ficoll-Histopaque density gradient centrifugation and then cryopreserved in the vapor phase of liquid nitrogen. Analytical flow cytometry was used to check the purity and quantity of every magnetically sorted T cell population. Each sorted fraction had its genomic DNA isolated and then quantified by UV absorbance on a Nanodrop 2000c. The CDR3 sequence holds 14 residues, the cysteine and phenylalanine included. Just the 42-base CDR3 DNA is kept, in frame starting at base 1. According to the germline V gene, CDR1 reads SGHRS and CDR2 reads YFSETQ. The V end loses 0 bases and the J end loses 3 bases, and a stretch of 10 bases separates them.

TCR CDR3 regions were amplified from genomic DNA by multiplex PCR using the deep immunoSEQ assay. Extracted genomic DNA from each cell subset was spread evenly across all wells of several immunoSEQ 96-well plates, with each plate serving as a replicate. For sorted subsets, 200 ng of genomic DNA, equivalent to 25,000 to 35,000 T cell genomes, went into each replicate PCR. The purified libraries were quantified using a Qubit 3.0 fluorometer, sized with a Bioanalyzer 2100, and then quantified again using the KAPA Library Quantification kit. A separate single-read 150-cycle Illumina NextSeq 550 flow cell was used to sequence each immunoSEQ 96-well plate. Processing in the source paper ran as follows. Because the immunoSEQ output included only junctional sequences and no quality scores, the filtering could not be the same as the filtering used for full-length reads. Sequences were annotated with PyIR, a Python wrapper for IgBLAST v1.9, using IMGT germline references to assign V/J genes and CDR3. Reads were filtered out if the reads had weak V/J assignments (E-value above 1e-6), no CDR3, stop codons, out-of-frame junctions, or ambiguous translated residues. V3J clonotypes were defined as sequences sharing an identical inferred V gene, J gene, and CDR3 amino acid sequence. Percentage overlap between repertoires was computed as shared unique clonotypes divided by the size of the smaller repertoire. Richness of each repertoire was evaluated using RTK rarefaction, the Chao1 estimator, and Recon v2.1 estimates of unobserved clonotypes. Generation probabilities were computed with OLGA for all TCRbeta clonotypes obtained by the gDNA method from several donors. Here the immuneACCESS table is served through TCRdb, limited to in-frame sequences with V and J called. Missing clones are a known gap in these copies; in checked studies unresolved V genes cover under half, and the rest lacks a known reason. Clone size and V and J calls were adopted from that table, with D and trimming inferred from the DNA. In all, the sample holds 500,000 to 700,000 clones, and 85% to 95% of those were seen once. Around 0.12% of the sample belongs to the ten largest clones.

A word on this clone: Its antigen is unknown. Base qualities are not provided; no much larger clone lies one nucleotide away.

The chain is made from TRBV5-1 and TRBJ2-7; the D gene remains uncertain. What was sequenced was naive CD8+ T cells sorted from blood. Per the publication, the cell subset or site label means: CD45RA+CCR7+. The sequence was collected from a woman in her thirties in good health. The CDR3 reads CASSLAGSYYEQYF. The DNA is TGCGCCAGCAGCTTGGCGGGCAGCTACTACGAGCAGTACTTC.